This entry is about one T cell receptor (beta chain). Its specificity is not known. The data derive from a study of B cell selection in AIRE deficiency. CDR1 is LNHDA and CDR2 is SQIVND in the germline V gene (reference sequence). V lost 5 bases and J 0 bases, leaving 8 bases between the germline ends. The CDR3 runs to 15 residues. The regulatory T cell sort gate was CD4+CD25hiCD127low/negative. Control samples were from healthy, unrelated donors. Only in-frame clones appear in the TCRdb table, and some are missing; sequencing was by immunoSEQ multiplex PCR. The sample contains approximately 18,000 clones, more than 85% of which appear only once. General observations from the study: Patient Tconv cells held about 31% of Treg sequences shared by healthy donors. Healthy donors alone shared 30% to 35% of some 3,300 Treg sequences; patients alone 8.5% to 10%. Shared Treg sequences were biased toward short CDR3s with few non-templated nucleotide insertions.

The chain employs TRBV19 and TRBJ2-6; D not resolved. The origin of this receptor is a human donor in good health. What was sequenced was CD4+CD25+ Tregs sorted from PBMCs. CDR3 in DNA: TGTGCCAGTAGTTGGACGCGCTCTGGGGCCAACGTCCTGACTTTC. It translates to CASSWTRSGANVLTF.